A single sample is the source of the 26 T cell receptor beta chains below, sequenced in a study of blood T cell repertoires in COVID-19. Method: immunoSEQ multiplex PCR; TCRdb's copy keeps in-frame clones and lacks some. The sample consists of about 240,000 clones, around 86% of them appearing once. The sample consisted of peripheral blood. These TCRs come from a woman aged 45-60 years with COVID-19, enrolled during active disease.

The chain links TRBV11-1 to TRBJ1-1; perhaps TRBD1 as D (5 bases). V was clipped by 4 bases and J by 2 bases, with 17 bases between them. The CDR3 sequence is 16 residues long. The V gene's germline CDR1 is SGHAT and CDR2 FQDESV (reference sequence). The CDR3 region is CASSSPGLQANTEAFF. CDR3 sequence (DNA): TGTGCCAGCAGCTCCCCGGGACTCCAAGCCAACACTGAAGCTTTCTTT.

The chain has TRBV6-5 and TRBJ1-4, with D possibly matching TRBD1 (5 bases). This CDR3 region has 13 residues. Per the germline V gene, CDR1 is MNHEY and CDR2 is SVGAGI. Deletions cut 4 bases from V and 10 bases from J, with 13 bases between. CDR3 nucleotide sequence: TGTGCCAGCAGTTGGAGGGGAAGTGGAAAACTGTTTTTT. It codes for CASSWRGSGKLFF.

Notes on this clone: This sample also contains other DNA sequences that code for the same CDR3. This rearrangement joins TRBV5-1 to TRBJ2-1; 10 nucleotides match TRBD2. This CDR3 spans 16 amino acids. The trim removed 0 bases at V and 3 bases at J, leaving 3 bases unmatched. The germline gives CDR1 SGHRS, CDR2 YFSETQ. The CDR3 bases are TGCGCCAGCAGCTTGGAAGTAGCGGGGGGCTACAATGAGCAGTTCTTC. Protein: CASSLEVAGGYNEQFF.

The chain joins TRBV24-1 to TRBJ2-1; perhaps TRBD2 as D (7 bases). V dropped 4 bases and J dropped 0 bases, with 15 bases sitting between them. The CDR3 is made up of 17 amino acids. Per germline, CDR1 KGHDR and CDR2 SFDVKD. CDR3 amino acids: CATSDPRRGLSYNEQFF. CDR3 DNA sequence: TGTGCCACCAGTGACCCTCGGCGGGGGCTCTCCTACAATGAGCAGTTCTTC.

The chain recombines TRBV10-3 with TRBJ2-7; 11 bases agree with TRBD1. This CDR3 has 18 amino acids. CDR1 ENHRY and CDR2 SYGVKD come from the germline V gene. V gave up 2 bases and J gave up 2 bases; unmatched junction bases: 11. The DNA of the CDR3 is TGTGCCATCAGTGAGGCGACCAGGACAGGGGGCGCCCCCTACGAGCAGTACTTC. This translates into CAISEATRTGGAPYEQYF.

As regards this clone: The CDR3 does not end in the conserved phenylalanine or tryptophan, so this is likely a read error. It is unclear where the CDR3 begins or ends on the DNA, so no DNA is shown, and the CDR3 is as TCRdb lists it. The chain employs TRBV6-4 and TRBJ1-1; the table calls TRBD1, which could not be checked here. Germline V gives CDR1 MRHNA, CDR2 SNTAGT. The CDR3 region is 10 residues in length, termini included. CDR3 protein: CASSDYQVVY.

The gene calls are TRBV2 and TRBJ1-1; no definite D call. Germline V gene lookup returns CDR1 SNHLY and CDR2 FYNNEI. Trimming took off 2 bases at V and 5 bases at J, with 15 bases between the two ends. This CDR3 contains 15 residues. The CDR3 loop is CASSERIPVVTEAFF. CDR3 coding DNA: TGTGCCAGCAGTGAACGTATTCCCGTCGTGACTGAAGCTTTCTTT.

The chain joins TRBV11-2 to TRBJ2-5; no definite D call. Germline CDR1 and CDR2: SGHAT and FQNNGV. Trimming removed 0 bases from V and 1 base from J, with 9 bases in between. This CDR3 region has 15 residues. CDR3 nucleotide sequence: TGTGCCAGCAGCTTAGAAGGCGGCAGCCAAGAGACCCAGTACTTC. Its translation is CASSLEGGSQETQYF.

The gene calls are TRBV19 and TRBJ2-7; perhaps TRBD1 as D (6 bases). The CDR3 totals 13 residues. Trimming removed 2 bases from V and 3 bases from J, with 8 bases in between. Looked up from germline, CDR1 is LNHDA and CDR2 is SQIVND (reference sequence). CDR3 sequence reads: CASSISQGYEQYF. The CDR3 region has the DNA TGTGCCAGTAGTATATCACAGGGCTACGAGCAGTACTTC.

V is TRBV11-3 and J is TRBJ2-2; D uncertain. This CDR3 comprises 13 residues. V was trimmed by 0 bases and J by 7 bases, leaving 6 bases between them. From germline, CDR1 is SGHNT and CDR2 YENEEA. The CDR3 region is CASSLDVGGELFF. The CDR3 nucleotides are TGTGCCAGCAGCTTAGATGTCGGCGGGGAGCTGTTTTTT. The full variable domain, its missing parts supplied by reference TRBV11-3 and TRBJ2-2, is EAGVVQSPRYKIIEKKQPVAFWCNPISGHNTLYWYLQNLGQGPELLIRYENEEAVDDSQLPKDRFSAERLKGVDSTLKIQPAELGDSAVYLCASSLDVGGELFFGEGSRLTVL.

This chain connects TRBV29-1 to TRBJ1-1; TRBD1 aligns across 7 bases. V gave up 7 bases and J gave up 1 base; unmatched junction bases: 9. The CDR3 runs to 14 residues. Germline CDR1 SQVTM, CDR2 ANQGSEA. The CDR3 protein is CSATPGQANTEAFF. In DNA form, the CDR3 reads TGCAGCGCAACCCCCGGACAGGCGAACACTGAAGCTTTCTTT.

This clone has a handful of counts. V and J are TRBV3-1 (or the pseudogene TRBV3-2) and TRBJ1-6, with D hard to call. Germline CDR1 LGHDT, CDR2 YNNKEL (reference sequence). The V and J ends lost 0 bases and 4 bases respectively, with 22 bases between them. The CDR3 has 20 residues. The CDR3 sequence: CASSQDGSGYTTTYNSPLHF. CDR3 in DNA: TGTGCCAGCAGCCAAGACGGGTCGGGTTATACGACCACTTATAATTCACCCCTCCACTTT.

The chain has TRBV29-1 and TRBJ2-1; D remains unclear. In germline, CDR1 is SQVTM, CDR2 ANQGSEA. This CDR3 has 13 residues. This CDR3 is CAGTPQDYNEQFF. Here the CDR3 DNA reads TGCGCAGGTACGCCCCAGGATTACAATGAGCAGTTCTTC.

This sequence joins TRBV7-3 and TRBJ2-1; 9 nucleotides match TRBD2. Germline V gives CDR1 SGHTA, CDR2 FQGTGA. V gave up 4 bases and J gave up 4 bases; unmatched junction bases: 11. The CDR3 runs to 17 residues. The CDR3 protein is CASSSPGASGMYNEQFF. The CDR3 nucleotides are TGTGCCAGCAGCTCACCCGGGGCTAGCGGGATGTACAATGAGCAGTTCTTC.

The rearrangement joins TRBV18 to TRBJ2-2; TRBD1 aligns across 9 bases. Germline lookup yields CDR1 KGHSH and CDR2 LQKENI. After removal of 4 bases from V and 4 bases from J, the junction contained 10 bases not matched to a gene. The CDR3 runs 17 residues. CDR3 sequence: CASSLLTGQGLTGELFF. CDR3 sequence (DNA): TGTGCCAGCTCACTACTTACGGGACAGGGCCTCACCGGGGAGCTGTTTTTT.

The genes are TRBV6-6 and TRBJ2-1; 11 bases map to TRBD2. V lost 4 bases and J lost 3; bases outside the gene matches: 2. CDR1 is MNHNY and CDR2 is SVGAGI in the germline V gene (reference sequence). This CDR3 is 15 amino acids long. The CDR3 DNA reads TGTGCCAGCAGTTTTAGCGGGGGGGTCTACAATGAGCAGTTCTTC. Its protein product is CASSFSGGVYNEQFF.

This chain links TRBV19 with TRBJ1-5, with D possibly TRBD1 on 6 matching bases. The V gene lost 0 bases and the J gene lost 3 bases, with 12 bases spanning the gap. Germline lookup yields CDR1 LNHDA and CDR2 SQIVND (reference sequence). The CDR3 spans 16 residues. The CDR3 region is CASSIEGQGHNQPQHF. The CDR3 nucleotides are TGTGCCAGTAGTATAGAGGGGCAGGGGCACAATCAGCCCCAGCATTTT.

The V and J genes are TRBV24-1 and TRBJ1-5, with 8 bases aligning to TRBD1. Germline CDR1 KGHDR, CDR2 SFDVKD. The CDR3 is 18 residues long. V lost 2 bases to trimming and J lost 2 bases; unmatched junction nucleotides: 10. This CDR3 reads CATSDSGTGRIGNQPQHF. CDR3 DNA: TGTGCCACCAGTGATTCCGGGACAGGCCGGATAGGCAATCAGCCCCAGCATTTT.

This chain links TRBV13 with TRBJ1-2, with 7 bases matching TRBD1. CDR1 is PRHDT and CDR2 is FYEKMQ in the germline V gene (reference sequence). V lost 5 bases to trimming and J lost 0 bases; unmatched junction nucleotides: 3. This CDR3 contains 14 residues. CDR3 in DNA: TGTGCCAGCAGCGGGGACAGCCCTAACTATGGCTACACCTTC. It encodes CASSGDSPNYGYTF.

This chain links TRBV4-3 with TRBJ2-2; D may be TRBD1 (6 bases). Trimming stripped 2 bases from V and 7 bases from J, with 11 bases between. This CDR3 spans 14 amino acids. The germline V gene has CDR1 LGHNA and CDR2 YSLEER. The CDR3 DNA reads TGCGCCAGCAGCCAAACACAGGGAATCGGGGAGCTGTTTTTT. Encoded protein: CASSQTQGIGELFF.

The chain is built from TRBV6-5 and TRBJ1-4, with D possibly being TRBD1 (5 bases). CDR3 length: 14 amino acids. Germline CDR1 reads MNHEY; CDR2 reads SVGAGI. The V and J ends lost 2 bases and 7 bases respectively, with 11 bases between them. The CDR3 reads CASSYDRGSEKLFF. The CDR3 nucleotides read TGTGCCAGCAGTTACGACAGAGGATCTGAAAAACTGTTTTTT.

This chain links TRBV5-1 with TRBJ2-3; D ambiguous. Trimming cost V 0 bases and J 2 bases, with 10 bases left between them. The length of the CDR3 is 15 residues. The germline CDR1 and CDR2 sequences are SGHRS and YFSETQ. DNA of the CDR3: TGCGCCAGCAGCTTGGAGGCGGTCTTCACAGATACGCAGTATTTT. Translating it yields CASSLEAVFTDTQYF.

This clone occurred once. V usage is TRBV27 and J usage is TRBJ2-7, with unresolved D. Trimming took 6 bases from V and 7 from J, leaving 16 bases between them. There are 13 residues in the CDR3. Germline CDR1 MNHEY, CDR2 SMNVEV (reference sequence). The CDR3 coding sequence is TGTGCCAGCAGGTCCCGAATGTCCGGGGAGCAGTACGTC. It codes for CASRSRMSGEQYV.

The chain couples TRBV28 to TRBJ2-7; TRBD1 might be the D (6 bases). Between the trimmed V and J ends, which lost 7 bases and 6 bases, there was a span of 19 bases. The CDR3 runs to 14 residues. CDR1 is MDHEN, CDR2 SYDVKM, per germline. CDR3 loop: CASTSLRGRVEQYV. CDR3 DNA: TGTGCCAGCACCTCTCTCAGGGGCCGGGTCGAGCAGTACGTC.

The chain links TRBV5-6 to TRBJ1-1; 8 bases match TRBD1. This CDR3 comprises 14 residues. Germline V gene lookup returns CDR1 SGHDT and CDR2 YYEEEE. Trimming at V came to 0 bases and at J to 5 bases, leaving 3 bases not matched to a gene. The CDR3 sequence: CASSLDRGWTEAFF. The CDR3 DNA sequence: TGTGCCAGCAGCTTGGACAGGGGGTGGACTGAAGCTTTCTTT.

The rearrangement joins TRBV11-2 to TRBJ2-5, with 7 bases lining up with TRBD1. The CDR3 runs 15 residues. With 2 bases clipped from V and 3 bases from J, the junction kept 6 bases outside the gene matches. The germline V gene encodes CDR1 SGHAT and CDR2 FQNNGV. CDR3 loop: CASSLHGQEKETQYF. The CDR3 DNA follows: TGTGCCAGCAGCTTACATGGACAGGAAAAAGAGACCCAGTACTTC.